Sequencing of this TCR beta chain was carried out in a study of identical twins. Points from the study as a whole: Abundant beta clonotypes from cord blood had fewer insertions, unlike memory repertoires, which showed none. Excess sharing between twins was weaker in beta out-of-frame sequences. Twins shared out-of-frame alpha sequences with excess low generation probability.

This clonotype showed up just a few times. The antigen is not known. CDR3 size: 13 residues. Germline V gives CDR1 GTSNPN, CDR2 SVGIG (reference sequence). Unique molecular identifiers were in the cDNA, with template-switch universal primer binding. TCRdb processed the 5' RACE reads anew with MiXCR; each CDR3 protein has one entry. The sample carries some 260,000 distinct CDR3 sequences, 11% to 15% recorded once. This sequence originates from a woman aged 18-29 years in good health. The sample was memory (CD45RO+) T cells sorted from blood. The rearrangement links TRBV30 to TRBJ2-1; 8 bases are shared with TRBD2. The CDR3 here is CVLSGSSYNEQFF. CDR3 nucleotide sequence: TGTGTCCTGAGCGGGAGCTCCTACAATGAGCAGTTCTTC.